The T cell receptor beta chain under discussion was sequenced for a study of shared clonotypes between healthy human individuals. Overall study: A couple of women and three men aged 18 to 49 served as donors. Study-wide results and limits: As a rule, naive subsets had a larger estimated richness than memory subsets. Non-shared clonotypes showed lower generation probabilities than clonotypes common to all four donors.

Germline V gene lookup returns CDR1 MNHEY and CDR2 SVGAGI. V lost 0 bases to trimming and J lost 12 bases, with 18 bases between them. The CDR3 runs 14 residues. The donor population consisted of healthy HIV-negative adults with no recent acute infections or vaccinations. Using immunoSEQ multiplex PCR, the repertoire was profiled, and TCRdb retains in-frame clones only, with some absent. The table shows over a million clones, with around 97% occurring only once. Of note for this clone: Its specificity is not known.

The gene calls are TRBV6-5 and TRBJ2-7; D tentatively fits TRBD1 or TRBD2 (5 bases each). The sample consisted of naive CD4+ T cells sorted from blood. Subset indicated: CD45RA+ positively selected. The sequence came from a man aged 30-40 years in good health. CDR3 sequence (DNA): TGTGCCAGCAGTTACTCTAGACTCGGAGGACATACGTACTTC. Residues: CASSYSRLGGHTYF.